This entry is about one T cell receptor beta chain. Its specific antigen is unknown. It has no much larger one-base neighbor in the sample; base qualities were not kept. CDR1 SGHVS and CDR2 FNYEAQ are derived from the germline V gene. The CDR3 starts with the cysteine, ends with the phenylalanine, and has 15 residues. The DNA shown is the 45-base CDR3, in frame from base 1. The V and J ends are trimmed by 1 base and 2 bases, leaving 10 bases between them. This sample is drawn from a study of immune cell composition in non-small cell lung cancer (dated by TCRdb to the late 2010s). The study in broad terms: Histologic subtype, mainly lung adenocarcinoma or squamous cell carcinoma, was assigned on the basis of H&E together with p63, CK5, Napsin A and TTF-1 immunohistochemistry. The subtype comparisons left out several tumour specimens with TCR-beta data because those specimens were rare histological subtypes. Supplementary cohort #1 consisted of 9 to 11 lung adenocarcinoma cases with paired tumour/lung TCR-beta sequencing and with TIL populations generated to assess tumour reactivity. Adaptive Biotechnologies TCR-beta sequencing was carried out on a few dozen paired NSCLC tumour and non-adjacent lung specimens, as well as on 25 to 30 tumour-only specimens.

A two-step multiplex PCR amplified TCR-beta CDR3 regions from genomic DNA, and the second step of the PCR added Illumina-compatible adaptors. As a commercial immunoSEQ service, TCR-beta immunosequencing was carried out on an Illumina platform. The authors processed their data as follows. Repertoires were summarised as Top 10 Clones, the percentage of T-cell templates from the ten most frequent sequences, and productive clonality. Values of productive clonality ranged from 0 to 1, with a monoclonal population indicated by a value of 1. Using log10 scatter plots, tumour-associated clones were identified as sequences that made up at least 0.1% of tumour T-cell templates yet were absent from the matched non-adjacent lung. Student's t-tests were used for two-group comparisons, ANOVA was used for stages, and linear regression was used for relationships, with analyses conducted in GraphPad Prism7 and R. Entries here come from immuneACCESS through TCRdb and include only in-frame sequences with V and J called. Some clones fail to appear in such tables; in the studies checked, an unresolved V gene covers under half of the shortfall, and the cause of the remainder is unknown. V and J calls and clone size are those listed in that table; D and trimming were worked out from the DNA. Present in this sample are some 5,000 clones, around 82% of which were seen just once. The ten largest clones capture around a sixth of the sample.

Beyond this particular receptor, the publication reports: Lung squamous cell carcinoma tumours had significantly higher Top 10 clone scores and productive clonality than lung adenocarcinoma tumours. No significant correlation was found between smoking pack-years and tumour TCR-beta clonality. Tumour-associated clones >0.5% occurred in nearly half of NSCLC cases: around 32% of adenocarcinomas versus approximately 82% of squamous carcinomas. The reactivity cohort contained only around eleven cases, and the tumour-reactive clones were not shown to have sequences in common with the dominant in vivo tumour-associated clones. Across 10 adenocarcinoma cases, TIL tumour reactivity correlated strongly with maximal tumour-associated clone frequency but not with overall clonality.

Genomic DNA was extracted with the QIAamp DNA kit from frozen aliquots of unsorted single-cell suspensions. The tumour samples consisted of surgically resected non-small cell lung cancer tissue. Tissues arrived within 2 hours after resection and were immediately processed into single-cell suspensions. Tissue was mechanically dissociated and enzymatically digested with DNase I, collagenase I and hyaluronidase for around 27 minutes at 37 °C, then filtered and RBC-lysed. Rearrangement joined TRBV7-6 to TRBJ2-3, with TRBD2 perhaps the D gene, on 5 matching bases. The sequencing input was lung tumor tissue. The origin of this receptor is a human donor with non-small cell lung cancer. The DNA sequence reads TGTGCCAGCAGCTTAGGGACTTCCTACACAGATACGCAGTATTTT. Translated, it gives CASSLGTSYTDTQYF.